This T cell receptor beta chain originates from a study of blood T cell repertoires in COVID-19. Study in general: The United States, Italy and Spain provided the acute and convalescent COVID-19 samples.

Original analysis: The assay estimated nucleated cells by amplifying reference gene primers. Produced via immunoSEQ multiplex PCR; TCRdb's table is partial and in-frame only. The V and J calls and clone size come from that table; D and trimming were worked out from the DNA. The data contain approximately 220,000 clones, about 86% of them singletons. CDR3 length: 16 residues. Trimming removed 3 bases from V and 1 base from J; junction bases left unmatched: 7. Germline loops: CDR1 SGHNT, CDR2 YYREEE (reference sequence). The sequencing sample was made of peripheral blood. The receptor was isolated from a woman aged 55-75 years with acute or convalescent COVID-19. The rearrangement links TRBV5-4 to TRBJ2-1; TRBD1 agrees at 7 bases. The CDR3 bases are TGTGCCAGCAGCTACCCGGGACAGCGATCCTACAATGAGCAGTTCTTC. It codes for CASSYPGQRSYNEQFF.